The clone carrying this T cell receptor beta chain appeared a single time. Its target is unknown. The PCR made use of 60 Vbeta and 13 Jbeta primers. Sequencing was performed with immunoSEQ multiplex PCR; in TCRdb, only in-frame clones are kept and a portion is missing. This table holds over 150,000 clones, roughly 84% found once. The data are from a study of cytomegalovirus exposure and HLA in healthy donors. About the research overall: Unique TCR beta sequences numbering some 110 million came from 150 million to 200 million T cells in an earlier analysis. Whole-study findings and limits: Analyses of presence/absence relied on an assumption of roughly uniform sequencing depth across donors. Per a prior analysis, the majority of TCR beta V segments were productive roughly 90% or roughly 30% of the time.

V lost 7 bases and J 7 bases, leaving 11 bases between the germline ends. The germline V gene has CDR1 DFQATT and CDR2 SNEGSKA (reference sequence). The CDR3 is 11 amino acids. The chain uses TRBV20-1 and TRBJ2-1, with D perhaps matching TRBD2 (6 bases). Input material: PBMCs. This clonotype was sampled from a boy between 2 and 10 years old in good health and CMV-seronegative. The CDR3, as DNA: TGCAGTGGCCCACTAGCAAATGAGCAGTTCTTC. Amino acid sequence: CSGPLANEQFF.